This T cell receptor (beta chain) derives from a study of identical twins. Notes on the study in general: The models systematically underestimated how much out-of-frame TCR alpha was shared in monozygotic twins. Memory repertoires lacked the insertion deficit that abundant cord blood beta clonotypes showed.

In TCRdb, the 5' RACE reads were re-called with MiXCR into one record per CDR3 protein. The sample carries 550,000 to 700,000 distinct CDR3 sequences, less than 25% recorded once. For this clonotype: What it binds is not known.

The length of the CDR3 is 15 residues. Germline-derived CDR1 and CDR2 are SQVTM and ANQGSEA. V was cut by 3 bases and J by 2 bases, with 17 bases left in between. The same specimen was also included in a second study, on T cells expressing NK-cell markers. From that report: Several donors showed dominant NKG2C+ clonotypes comprising about 1.0-7.5% of their CD8+ T cells. The study found these clonotypes also leading the CD3+CD56-NKG2C+ fraction in a few donors.

This TCR was sampled from a young woman in good health. The chain recombines TRBV29-1 with TRBJ2-7; D uncertain. Material for sequencing was PBMCs. The CDR3 nucleotides read TGCAGCGTTGACGGTAGACAATCAAGCCCCTACGAGCAGTACTTC. This codes for CSVDGRQSSPYEQYF.